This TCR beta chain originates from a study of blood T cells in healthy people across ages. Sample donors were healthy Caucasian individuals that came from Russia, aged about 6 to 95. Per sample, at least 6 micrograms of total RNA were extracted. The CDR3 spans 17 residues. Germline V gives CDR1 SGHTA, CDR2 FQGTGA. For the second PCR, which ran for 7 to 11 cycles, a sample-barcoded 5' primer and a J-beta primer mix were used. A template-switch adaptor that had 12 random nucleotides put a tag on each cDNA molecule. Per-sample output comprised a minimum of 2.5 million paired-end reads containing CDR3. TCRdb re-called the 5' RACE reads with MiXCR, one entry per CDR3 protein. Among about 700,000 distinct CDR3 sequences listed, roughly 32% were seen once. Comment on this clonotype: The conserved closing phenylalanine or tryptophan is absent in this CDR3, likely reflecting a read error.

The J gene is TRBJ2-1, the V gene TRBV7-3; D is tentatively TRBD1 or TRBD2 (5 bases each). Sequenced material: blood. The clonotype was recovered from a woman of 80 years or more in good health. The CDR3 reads CAGSLISLGNGGNEQFC. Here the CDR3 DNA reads TGTGCCGGCAGCTTAATTTCCTTGGGGAATGGGGGCAATGAGCAGTTCTGC.